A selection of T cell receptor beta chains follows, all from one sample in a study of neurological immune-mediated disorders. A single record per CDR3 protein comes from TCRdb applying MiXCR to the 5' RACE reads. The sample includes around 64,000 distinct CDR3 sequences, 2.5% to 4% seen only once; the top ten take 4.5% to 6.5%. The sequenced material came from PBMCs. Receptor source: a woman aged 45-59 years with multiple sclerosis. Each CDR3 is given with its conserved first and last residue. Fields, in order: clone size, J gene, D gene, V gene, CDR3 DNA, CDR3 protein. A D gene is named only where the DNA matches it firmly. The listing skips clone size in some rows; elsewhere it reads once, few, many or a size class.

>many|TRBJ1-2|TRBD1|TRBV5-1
TGCGCCAGCAGCTTGGGGGGACCAGGACAGGGTACAGATGGCTACACCTTC
CASSLGGPGQGTDGYTF
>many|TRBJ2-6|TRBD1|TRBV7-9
TGTGCCAGCAGCTTAGCGCTGGGACAGGGGGCCAACGTCCTGACTTTC
CASSLALGQGANVLTF
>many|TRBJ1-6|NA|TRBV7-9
TGTGCCAGCACCCAAGCAGGGAGTAATTCACCCCTCCACTTT
CASTQAGSNSPLHF
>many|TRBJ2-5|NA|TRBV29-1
TGCAGCGTTTTGAGTCCAGCGGGCCGTCTTATCGGAGAGACCCAGTACTTC
CSVLSPAGRLIGETQYF
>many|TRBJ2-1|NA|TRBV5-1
TGCGCCAGCAGCTTGGAGCGAGACAATGAGCAGTTCTTC
CASSLERDNEQFF
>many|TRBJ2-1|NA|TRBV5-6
TGTGCCAGCAGCCGGGGTGGGAATGAGCAGTTCTTC
CASSRGGNEQFF
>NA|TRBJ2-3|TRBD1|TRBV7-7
TGTGCTAGCAGCTCCGGACAGGTTTTCACAGATACGCAGTATTTT
CASSSGQVFTDTQYF
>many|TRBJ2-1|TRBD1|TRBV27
TGTGCCAGCAGGGAGACAGGGTACAATGAGCAGTTCTTC
CASRETGYNEQFF
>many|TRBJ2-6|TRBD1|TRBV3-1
TGTGCCAGCAGCCAAGTGGCCGGGACAGGGGGCGTTGGGGCCAACGTCCTGACTTTC
CASSQVAGTGGVGANVLTF
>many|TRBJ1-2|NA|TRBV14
TGTGCCAGCAGCCCCCGCCCCAGGGGTCAGGGCTACACCTTC
CASSPRPRGQGYTF
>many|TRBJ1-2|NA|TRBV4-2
TGTGCCAGCAGCCAACGTTGGTGGGGGGGTCCAGGACCGCAAACCTTC
CASSQRWWGGPGPQTF
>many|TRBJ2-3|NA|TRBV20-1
TGCAGTGCTAGAGATGGGTATGACACGACACATACGCAGTATTTT
CSARDGYDTTHTQYF
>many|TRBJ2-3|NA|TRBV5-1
TGCGCCAGCAGCTTGGCCCGGCACACAGGGAGCACAGATACGCAGTATTTT
CASSLARHTGSTDTQYF
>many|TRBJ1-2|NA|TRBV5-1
TGCGCCAGCCGAGTAGGGGCGTTCGGCTACACCTTC
CASRVGAFGYTF
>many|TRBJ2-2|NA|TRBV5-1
TGCGCCAGCAGCCCCCGGGAGACCAACACCGGGGAGCTGTTTTTT
CASSPRETNTGELFF
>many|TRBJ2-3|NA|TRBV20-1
TGCAGTGCTAGACCTATTTCGAAGCGCGTCACAGATACGCAGTATTTT
CSARPISKRVTDTQYF
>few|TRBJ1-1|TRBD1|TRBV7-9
TGTGCCAGCAGCCGACAGGGGGCCCTCGACACTGAAGCTTTCTTT
CASSRQGALDTEAFF
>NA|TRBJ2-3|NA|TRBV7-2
TGTGCCAGCAGCACTCGAAGGAGGGGAGATACGCAGTATTTT
CASSTRRRGDTQYF
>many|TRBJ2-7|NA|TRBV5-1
TGCGCCAGCAGCTTGGAGGCGCCAGGACCAGTGGACGAGCAGTACTTC
CASSLEAPGPVDEQYF
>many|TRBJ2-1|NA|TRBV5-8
TGTGCCAGCAGCTTGGGGCTGGGTACAATGAGGCAGTTCTTC
CASSLGLGTMRQFF
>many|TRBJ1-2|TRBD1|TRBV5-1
TGCGCCAGTGGTGGAGGACAGGGTCACTATGGCTACACCTTC
CASGGGQGHYGYTF
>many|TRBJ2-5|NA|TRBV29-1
TGCAGCGTTGAGTTCGGAGGGGAAGAGACCCAGTACTTC
CSVEFGGEETQYF